The 23 T cell receptor beta chains given below trace back to one sample, sequenced in a study of CD8 T cells in Susac syndrome (dated by TCRdb to about 2019). Library method: the immunoSEQ multiplex PCR assay. RNA was extracted using the RNeasy kit, and roughly 0.5 to 1 microgram was reverse transcribed with random hexamers. The raw public reads went through TCRdb reprocessing: fastp at Q25, MiXCR clone calling, in-frame beta chains kept. Duplicate CDR3 protein sequences are folded into a single record with the most common DNA and genes. The sample table records approximately 180,000 distinct CDR3 sequences; roughly 90% of these occur just once. Around 0.079% of the sample is taken by the ten largest. Sequenced material: CD4+ T cells from PBMCs. The receptors were gathered from a human donor with Susac syndrome.

V gene TRBV6-5 combines with J gene TRBJ2-7; D call uncertain. Germline V CDR1 and CDR2: MNHEY, SVGAGI. Between the trimmed V and J ends, which lost 0 bases and 1 base, there was a span of 10 bases. CDR3 length equals 15 residues. CDR3 sequence reads: CASSYSMVLSYEQYF. The DNA of the CDR3 is TGTGCCAGCAGTTACTCGATGGTCTTGTCCTACGAGCAGTACTTC.

The chain carries TRBV6-5 and TRBJ2-7; D may be TRBD1 or TRBD2 (5 bases each). V lost 5 bases to trimming and J lost 4 bases, with 15 bases between them. Germline CDR1 reads MNHEY; CDR2 reads SVGAGI. The CDR3 runs 14 residues. This CDR3 is CASSRSKWGYEQYF. Here the CDR3 DNA reads TGTGCCAGCAGTAGAAGCAAGTGGGGGTACGAGCAGTACTTC.

The chain joins TRBV30 to TRBJ1-5; 7 bases map to TRBD1. Germline CDR1 and CDR2: GTSNPN and SVGIG (reference sequence). The CDR3 covers 12 residues. The CDR3 bases are TGTGCGCCGGTTAGGGGGCATCAGCCCCAGCATTTT. This sequence encodes CAPVRGHQPQHF.

The CDR3 DNA is TGCAGTGCTAGAGTGTCCCTAGGTGGGCACTATGGCTACACCTTC. It translates to CSARVSLGGHYGYTF. This chain links TRBV20-1 with TRBJ1-2; D not resolved. Germline CDR1 reads DFQATT; CDR2 reads SNEGSKA (reference sequence). V gave up 1 base and J gave up 3 bases, with 15 bases separating them. The CDR3 consists of 15 residues.

There are a few counts of this clonotype. The chain recombines TRBV5-4 with TRBJ1-1; the D is unclear. The V end was cut by 3 bases, the J end by 5 bases, with 11 bases between. The CDR3 length is 13 residues. Germline lookup yields CDR1 SGHNT and CDR2 YYREEE (reference sequence). CDR3 sequence: CASSYRDRTEAFF. The CDR3 bases are TGTGCCAGCAGCTATCGAGATAGGACTGAAGCTTTCTTT.

The chain carries TRBV10-3 and TRBJ2-1; maybe TRBD1 (5 bases). V shed 6 bases and J shed 7 bases, with 10 bases lying between them. Germline V gene data show CDR1 as ENHRY and CDR2 as SYGVKD. The CDR3 runs 12 residues. The CDR3 sequence is CAIRGLRNEQFF. The CDR3, as DNA: TGTGCCATCAGGGGGCTTCGTAATGAGCAGTTCTTC.

The chain links TRBV20-1 to TRBJ2-7; 9 positions match TRBD2. CDR1 is DFQATT, CDR2 SNEGSKA, per germline (reference sequence). V was pared by 7 bases and J by 9 bases, with 16 bases of the junction left unmatched. The CDR3 totals 14 residues. CDR3 in amino acids: CSDDSGTSFSGQYF. The CDR3 nucleotides read TGCAGTGATGATTCCGGGACTAGCTTTTCGGGGCAGTACTTC.

The chain joins TRBV7-9 to TRBJ1-1, with D hard to call. Germline V gene sequence: CDR1 SEHNR, CDR2 FQNEAQ (reference sequence). The V and J ends lost 6 bases and 2 bases respectively, with 10 bases between them. CDR3 length: 13 amino acids. DNA for the CDR3: TGTGCCAGCAGTCACGTCAGAAACACTGAAGCTTTCTTT. It specifies CASSHVRNTEAFF.

This chain links TRBV28 with TRBJ2-7, with 8 bases lining up with TRBD1. The J segment lost 2 bases and the V segment lost 6 bases, leaving 3 bases of the junction unmatched. There are 13 residues in the CDR3. In germline, CDR1 is MDHEN, CDR2 SYDVKM. This CDR3 is CASRGQAPYEQYF. CDR3 nucleotide sequence: TGTGCCAGCAGGGGACAGGCACCCTACGAGCAGTACTTC. Full variable domain (missing parts from reference TRBV28 and TRBJ2-7): DVKVTQSSRYLVKRTGEKVFLECVQDMDHENMFWYRQDPGLGLRLIYFSYDVKMKEKGDIPEGYSVSREKKERFSLILESASTNQTSMYLCASRGQAPYEQYFGPGTRLTVT.

V is TRBV15 and J is TRBJ2-5; 7 bases agree with TRBD1. This CDR3 has 14 amino acids. V dropped 2 bases and J dropped 2; count of bases not matched to a gene: 2. CDR1 is LNHNV, CDR2 YYDKDF, per germline (reference sequence). The CDR3: CATSRSGQQETQYF. The CDR3 DNA is TGTGCCACCAGCAGATCGGGACAGCAAGAGACCCAGTACTTC.

The rearrangement uses TRBV18 and TRBJ1-1; D may be TRBD1 (5 bases). V was cut by 6 bases and J by 3 bases, with 17 bases left in between. The CDR3 extends over 15 amino acids. CDR1 is KGHSH and CDR2 is LQKENI in the germline V gene. Written as DNA, the CDR3 is TGTGCCAGCTCCCCGAACGGGGGTTCGGACACTGAAGCTTTCTTT. This sequence encodes CASSPNGGSDTEAFF. The full variable domain, its missing parts supplied by reference TRBV18 and TRBJ1-1, is NAGVMQNPRHLVRRRGQEARLRCSPMKGHSHVYWYRQLPEEGLKFMVYLQKENIIDESGMPKERFSAEFPKEGPSILRIQQVVRGDSAAYFCASSPNGGSDTEAFFGQGTRLTVV.

CDR3 bases: TGTGCCAGCAGGTTGCGACTAGTAGGCCTCACAGATACGCAGTATTTT. Translating it yields CASRLRLVGLTDTQYF. This chain connects TRBV2 to TRBJ2-3, with D perhaps TRBD2 (6 bases). This CDR3 region has 16 residues. The germline gives CDR1 SNHLY, CDR2 FYNNEI. The V gene lost 6 bases and the J gene lost 2 bases, with 18 bases spanning the gap.

The chain links TRBV5-1 to TRBJ1-1; D unclear. Trimming took 0 bases from V and 7 from J, leaving 7 bases between them. CDR3 size: 12 residues. CDR1 SGHRS and CDR2 YFSETQ come from the germline V gene. The CDR3 DNA is TGCGCCAGCAGCTTGGAGGCGGGTGAAGCTTTCTTT. It translates to CASSLEAGEAFF. Full variable domain (rest looked up from reference TRBV5-1 and TRBJ1-1): KAGVTQTPRYLIKTRGQQVTLSCSPISGHRSVSWYQQTPGQGLQFLFEYFSETQRNKGNFPGRFSGRQFSNSRSEMNVSTLELGDSALYLCASSLEAGEAFFGQGTRLTVV.

CDR3 loop: CASGLVHTNTEAFF. The CDR3 nucleotides read TGTGCCAGCGGGCTGGTGCATACGAACACTGAAGCTTTCTTT. The chain has TRBV12-3 or TRBV12-4 and TRBJ1-1; unclear D gene. With 8 bases removed from V and 1 base from J, the gap between germline ends came to 14 bases. This CDR3 comprises 14 residues.

This chain uses TRBV5-1 with TRBJ2-5, with unresolved D. Germline V gene lookup returns CDR1 SGHRS and CDR2 YFSETQ. The CDR3 sequence is 14 residues long. Trimming took off 2 bases at V and 5 bases at J, with 13 bases between the two ends. For the CDR3, the DNA is TGCGCCAGCAGCTTAATCACGGTGAGGGAGACCCAGTACTTC. This gives the protein CASSLITVRETQYF. Full variable domain (remainder filled in from reference TRBV5-1 and TRBJ2-5): KAGVTQTPRYLIKTRGQQVTLSCSPISGHRSVSWYQQTPGQGLQFLFEYFSETQRNKGNFPGRFSGRQFSNSRSEMNVSTLELGDSALYLCASSLITVRETQYFGPGTRLLVL.

This clonotype was seen a single time. This rearrangement joins TRBV7-3 to TRBJ2-5, with 7 bases fitting TRBD2. This CDR3 comprises 14 residues. V lost 4 bases and J lost 7; bases outside the gene matches: 9. Per germline, CDR1 SGHTA and CDR2 FQGTGA. CDR3 sequence (DNA): TGTGCCAGCAGCTCGGGACTACCGACAGTGACCCAGTACTTC. Translated, it gives CASSSGLPTVTQYF.

This chain joins TRBV19 and TRBJ2-1; possibly TRBD2 for D (5 bases). This CDR3 is 16 amino acids long. Trimming took 4 bases from V and 0 from J, leaving 13 bases between them. From germline, CDR1 is LNHDA and CDR2 SQIVND (reference sequence). The CDR3 protein is CASSRRTAPSYNEQFF. CDR3 bases: TGTGCCAGTAGTAGAAGGACTGCCCCCTCCTACAATGAGCAGTTCTTC.

This clonotype was seen a few times. The chain carries TRBV7-2 and TRBJ2-5; tentatively, D is TRBD2 (5 bases). The germline V and J ends were trimmed by 5 bases and 5 bases, with 12 bases remaining between them. The V gene's germline CDR1 is SGHTA and CDR2 FQGNSA. The CDR3 is made up of 13 amino acids. CDR3 sequence reads: CASSRGSLETQYF. The CDR3 DNA follows: TGTGCCAGCAGCCGAGGGAGTCTGGAGACCCAGTACTTC. The full variable domain, completed using reference TRBV7-2 and TRBJ2-5, is GAGVSQSPSNKVTEKGKDVELRCDPISGHTALYWYRQSLGQGLEFLIYFQGNSAPDKSGLPSDRFSAERTGGSVSTLTIQRTQQEDSAVYLCASSRGSLETQYFGPGTRLLVL.

This chain uses TRBV29-1 with TRBJ2-5; D unclear. The CDR3 loop spans 12 amino acids. The germline V gene has CDR1 SQVTM and CDR2 ANQGSEA. With 0 bases removed from V and 10 bases from J, the gap between germline ends came to 12 bases. CDR3 nucleotide sequence: TGCAGCGTTGAAGATAGAGGCTGGGGCCAGTACTTC. It codes for CSVEDRGWGQYF.

This clonotype was detected only once. V gene TRBV19 combines with J gene TRBJ2-7; 8 bases agree with TRBD2. Germline CDR1 is LNHDA and CDR2 is SQIVND (reference sequence). The junction had 5 bases not matched to a gene; V was cut back by 4 bases and J by 6 bases. This CDR3 has 13 amino acids. CDR3 DNA sequence: TGTGCCAGTAGTAAGGCGGGAGGCCTCGAGCAGTACTTC. Translated, it gives CASSKAGGLEQYF.

DNA of the CDR3: TGCGCCAGCACCCAAGCGGGCTATAGCACAGATACGCAGTATTTT. It specifies CASTQAGYSTDTQYF. The chain has TRBV5-1 and TRBJ2-3; D perhaps matches TRBD2 (6 bases). The CDR3 spans 15 residues. Trimming stripped 6 bases from V and 0 bases from J, with 14 bases between. Germline values: CDR1 SGHRS, CDR2 YFSETQ.

This chain uses TRBV3-1 with TRBJ2-1; D is possibly TRBD1 (5 bases). Germline-derived CDR1 and CDR2 are LGHDT and YNNKEL (reference sequence). The CDR3 loop spans 16 amino acids. Trimming cost V 2 bases and J 4 bases, with 15 bases left between them. Written as DNA, the CDR3 is TGTGCCAGCAGCCAAATAATAGGGGTACGATACAATGAGCAGTTCTTC. Amino acid sequence: CASSQIIGVRYNEQFF.

V is TRBV11-2 and J is TRBJ2-7, with D possibly being TRBD2 (5 bases). In germline, CDR1 is SGHAT, CDR2 FQNNGV. V was trimmed by 5 bases and J by 4 bases, leaving 24 bases between them. There are 17 residues in the CDR3. CDR3 sequence (DNA): TGTGCCAGCAGCACTAGAGTGTCCGGACTTTCAGCTTACGAGCAGTACTTC. As protein: CASSTRVSGLSAYEQYF.